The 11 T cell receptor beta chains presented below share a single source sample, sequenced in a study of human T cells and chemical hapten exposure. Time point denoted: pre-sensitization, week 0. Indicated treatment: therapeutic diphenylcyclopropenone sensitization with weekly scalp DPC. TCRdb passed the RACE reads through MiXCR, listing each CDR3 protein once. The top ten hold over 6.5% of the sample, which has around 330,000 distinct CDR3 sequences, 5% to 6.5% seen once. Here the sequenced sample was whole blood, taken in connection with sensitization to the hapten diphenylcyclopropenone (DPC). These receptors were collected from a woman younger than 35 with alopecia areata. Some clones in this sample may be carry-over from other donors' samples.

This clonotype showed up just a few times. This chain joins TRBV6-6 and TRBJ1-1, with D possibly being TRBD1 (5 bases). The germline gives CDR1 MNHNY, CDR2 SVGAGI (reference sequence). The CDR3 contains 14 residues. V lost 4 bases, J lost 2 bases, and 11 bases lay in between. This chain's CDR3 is CASSLWGINTEAFF. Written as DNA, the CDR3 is TGTGCCAGCAGTTTATGGGGGATAAACACTGAAGCTTTCTTT.

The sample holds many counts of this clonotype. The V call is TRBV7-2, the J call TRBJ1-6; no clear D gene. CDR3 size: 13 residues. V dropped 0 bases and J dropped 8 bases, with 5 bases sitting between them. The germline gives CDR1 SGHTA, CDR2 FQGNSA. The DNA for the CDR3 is TGTGCCAGCAGCTTAGCTCCCGATTCACCCCTCCACTTT. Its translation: CASSLAPDSPLHF.

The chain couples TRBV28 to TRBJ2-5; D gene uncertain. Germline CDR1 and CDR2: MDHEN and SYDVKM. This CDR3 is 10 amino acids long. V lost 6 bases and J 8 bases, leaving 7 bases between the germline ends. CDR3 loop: CASRRKTQYF. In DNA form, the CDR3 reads TGTGCCAGCAGGCGGAAAACCCAGTACTTC.

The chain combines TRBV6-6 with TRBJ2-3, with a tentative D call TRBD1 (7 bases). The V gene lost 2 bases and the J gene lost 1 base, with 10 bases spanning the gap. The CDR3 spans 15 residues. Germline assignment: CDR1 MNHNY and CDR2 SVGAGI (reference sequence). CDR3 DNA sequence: TGTGCCAGCAGTTACGGAGGGGGCGGCACAGATACGCAGTATTTT. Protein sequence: CASSYGGGGTDTQYF.

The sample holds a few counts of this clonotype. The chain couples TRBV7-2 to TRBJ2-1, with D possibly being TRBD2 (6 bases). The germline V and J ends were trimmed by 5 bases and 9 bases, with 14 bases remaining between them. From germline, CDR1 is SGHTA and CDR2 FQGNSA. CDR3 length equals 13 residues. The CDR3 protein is CASSPRGWAEQFF. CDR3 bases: TGTGCCAGCAGCCCACGGGGGTGGGCTGAGCAGTTCTTC. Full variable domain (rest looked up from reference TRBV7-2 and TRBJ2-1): GAGVSQSPSNKVTEKGKDVELRCDPISGHTALYWYRQSLGQGLEFLIYFQGNSAPDKSGLPSDRFSAERTGGSVSTLTIQRTQQEDSAVYLCASSPRGWAEQFFGPGTRLTVL.

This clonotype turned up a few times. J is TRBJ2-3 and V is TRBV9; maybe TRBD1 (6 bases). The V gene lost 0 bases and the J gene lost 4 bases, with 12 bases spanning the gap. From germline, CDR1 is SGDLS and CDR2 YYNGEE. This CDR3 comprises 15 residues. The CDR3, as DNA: TGTGCCAGCAGCGTAGCTGGGCAGGGGCCAGATACGCAGTATTTT. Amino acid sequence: CASSVAGQGPDTQYF.

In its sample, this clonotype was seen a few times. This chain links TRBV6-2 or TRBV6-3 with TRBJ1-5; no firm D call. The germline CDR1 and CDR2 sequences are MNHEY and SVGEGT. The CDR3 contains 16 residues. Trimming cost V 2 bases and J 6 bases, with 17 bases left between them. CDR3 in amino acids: CASSYGSPGGSQPQHF. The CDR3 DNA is TGTGCCAGCAGTTACGGCAGTCCTGGAGGGAGTCAGCCCCAGCATTTT.

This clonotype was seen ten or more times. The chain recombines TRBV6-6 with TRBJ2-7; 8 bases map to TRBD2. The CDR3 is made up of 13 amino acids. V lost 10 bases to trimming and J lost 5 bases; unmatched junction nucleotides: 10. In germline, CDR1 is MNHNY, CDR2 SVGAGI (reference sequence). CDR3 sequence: CATRAGVSHEQYF. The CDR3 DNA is TGTGCCACCAGAGCGGGGGTGAGTCACGAGCAGTACTTC.

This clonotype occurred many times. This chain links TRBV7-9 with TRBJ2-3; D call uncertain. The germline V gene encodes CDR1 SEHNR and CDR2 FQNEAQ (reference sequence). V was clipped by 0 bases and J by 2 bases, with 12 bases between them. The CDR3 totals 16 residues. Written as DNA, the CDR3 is TGTGCCAGCAGCTTAGCACACGGGCTCCTCACAGATACGCAGTATTTT. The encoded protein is CASSLAHGLLTDTQYF.

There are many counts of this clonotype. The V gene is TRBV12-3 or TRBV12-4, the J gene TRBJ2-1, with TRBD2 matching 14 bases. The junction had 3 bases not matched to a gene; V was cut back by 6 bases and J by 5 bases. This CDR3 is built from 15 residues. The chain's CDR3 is CASSRTSGGHNEQFF. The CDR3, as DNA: TGTGCCAGCAGCCGGACTAGCGGGGGGCACAATGAGCAGTTCTTC.

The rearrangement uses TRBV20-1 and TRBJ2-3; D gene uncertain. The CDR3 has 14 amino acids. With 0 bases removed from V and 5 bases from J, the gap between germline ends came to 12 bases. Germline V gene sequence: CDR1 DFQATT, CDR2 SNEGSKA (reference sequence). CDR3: CSARDLAIRDTQYF. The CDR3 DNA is TGCAGTGCTAGAGATCTCGCGATCAGAGATACGCAGTATTTT.